One sample yielded the 16 T cell receptor beta chains listed below, sequenced in a study of graft-versus-host responses after intestinal transplantation. Antigens of these TCRs are unknown. Only in-frame clones appear in the TCRdb table, and some are missing; sequencing was by immunoSEQ multiplex PCR. The sample shows 100,000 or so clones, roughly 91% of them seen only once. This material consisted of unstimulated CD8+ T cells sorted from spleen or lymph node cells, taken before intestinal transplant. The receptor source for this set is a human donor who received an intestinal transplant.

The rearrangement links TRBV2 to TRBJ2-1; tentative D call: TRBD2 (6 bases). The CDR3 runs to 14 residues. The germline gives CDR1 SNHLY, CDR2 FYNNEI. V was pared by 10 bases and J by 5 bases, with 18 bases between. The CDR3 loop is CATSGGRNDNEQFF. The CDR3 DNA is TGTGCCACCTCCGGGGGTAGAAACGACAATGAGCAGTTCTTC.

The J gene is TRBJ2-5, the V gene TRBV10-3; the match to TRBD1 covers 8 bases. Germline loops: CDR1 ENHRY, CDR2 SYGVKD. The CDR3 length is 17 residues. V was clipped by 11 bases and J by 5 bases; unmatched bases: 22. In DNA, the CDR3 is TGTGCCGCCTGGGCAGGGGGCGAAGCCCCAAATTGGGAGACCCAGTACTTC. Protein: CAAWAGGEAPNWETQYF.

V and J are TRBV5-6 and TRBJ1-4; D is unclear. Per germline, CDR1 SGHDT and CDR2 YYEEEE. Trimming removed 0 bases from V and 2 bases from J, with 5 bases in between. The CDR3 covers 14 residues. CDR3 region: CASSLDNTNEKLFF. The CDR3 DNA reads as TGTGCCAGCAGCTTGGACAATACTAATGAAAAACTGTTTTTT. Combining the CDR3 with reference TRBV5-6 and TRBJ1-4 gives the whole variable domain DAGVTQSPTHLIKTRGQQVTLRCSPKSGHDTVSWYQQALGQGPQFIFQYYEEEERQRGNFPDRFSGHQFPNYSSELNVNALLLGDSALYLCASSLDNTNEKLFFGSGTQLSVL.

J is TRBJ2-2 and V is TRBV7-9; 8 bases agree with TRBD1. Germline CDR1 SEHNR, CDR2 FQNEAQ (reference sequence). Germline trimming cut 5 bases from V and 1 base from J; bases unmatched to any gene: 3. This CDR3 has 15 amino acids. The CDR3 protein is CASSRDRLNTGELFF. CDR3 in DNA: TGTGCCAGCAGCCGGGACAGGCTGAACACCGGGGAGCTGTTTTTT.

This sequence joins TRBV2 and TRBJ2-7, with TRBD1 as a possible D gene (6 bases). The germline V and J ends were trimmed by 2 bases and 2 bases, with 10 bases remaining between them. From germline, CDR1 is SNHLY and CDR2 FYNNEI. This CDR3 contains 14 residues. The CDR3 nucleotides read TGTGCCAGCAGTGAACCGGGACATCCCTACGAGCAGTACTTC. It is translated as CASSEPGHPYEQYF.

A single count supports this clone. The rearrangement uses TRBV6-5 and TRBJ1-1, with D unresolved. CDR1 and CDR2 from the germline V gene are MNHEY and SVGAGI. V was cut by 2 bases and J by 0 bases, with 4 bases left in between. The CDR3 runs 13 residues. DNA for the CDR3: TGTGCCAGCAGTTACGTCATGAACACTGAAGCTTTCTTT. Protein sequence: CASSYVMNTEAFF.

The chain employs TRBV10-2 and TRBJ1-1; 10 positions agree with TRBD1. CDR1 is WSHSY, CDR2 SAAADI, per germline. Germline trimming cut 6 bases from V and 5 bases from J; bases unmatched to any gene: 12. The CDR3 sequence is 16 residues long. The CDR3 DNA reads as TGCGCCAGCAGAGAGAGCTTAGACAGGGGGCATACTGAAGCTTTCTTT. Translating gives CASRESLDRGHTEAFF.

The chain links TRBV11-2 to TRBJ2-3; 7 nucleotides align to TRBD2. Per germline, CDR1 SGHAT and CDR2 FQNNGV. The CDR3 length is 18 residues. The V gene end was trimmed by 0 bases and the J gene end by 0 bases; junction bases not matched to a gene: 9. CDR3 amino acids: CASSLDPRLASSTDTQYF. The CDR3 DNA reads as TGTGCCAGCAGCTTAGACCCGAGACTAGCCAGTAGCACAGATACGCAGTATTTT. Complete variable domain (other parts from reference TRBV11-2 and TRBJ2-3): EAGVAQSPRYKIIEKRQSVAFWCNPISGHATLYWYQQILGQGPKLLIQFQNNGVVDDSQLPKDRFSAERLKGVDSTLKIQPAKLEDSAVYLCASSLDPRLASSTDTQYFGPGTRLTVL.

V is TRBV29-1 and J is TRBJ2-6; unclear D gene. V lost 5 bases to trimming and J lost 7 bases, with 12 bases between them. This CDR3 spans 13 amino acids. Germline lookup yields CDR1 SQVTM and CDR2 ANQGSEA. CDR3 in DNA: TGCAGCGTTCCTTCGACTGCAGCCAACGTCCTGACTTTC. Translation: CSVPSTAANVLTF.

The chain recombines TRBV21-1 with TRBJ2-7; TRBD1 reflects the table's D call only, with no check against the DNA. TRBV21-1 is tagged as a pseudogene. The CDR3 loop spans 17 amino acids. The CDR3 DNA sequence: TGTGCCAGCAGCTATTTTGAACAGGGGACCTTTACCTACGAGCAGTACTTC. Translating gives CASSYFEQGTFTYEQYF.

The chain recombines TRBV30 with TRBJ2-7, with 11 nucleotides matching TRBD1. The V segment lost 3 bases and the J segment 4 bases; nucleotides outside the gene matches: 2. CDR3 length: 13 residues. Germline V gene sequence: CDR1 GTSNPN, CDR2 SVGIG (reference sequence). Written as DNA, the CDR3 is TGTGCCTGGAGCGGACAGGGGGCTTACGAGCAGTACTTC. This encodes CAWSGQGAYEQYF. The variable domain in full, with the rest retrieved from reference TRBV30 and TRBJ2-7, is SQTIHQWPATLVQPVGSPLSLECTVEGTSNPNLYWYRQAAGRGLQLLFYSVGIGQISSEVPQNLSASRPQDRQFILSSKKLLLSDSGFYLCAWSGQGAYEQYFGPGTRLTVT.

V and J are TRBV4-2 and TRBJ1-1; D uncertain. The CDR3 is 15 residues long. The germline gives CDR1 LGHNA, CDR2 YNFKEQ. The ends were cut back, 0 bases at V and 5 bases at J, with 13 bases in the middle. The DNA for the CDR3 is TGTGCCAGCAGCCAAGAGGTCCAGGTAATAACTGAAGCTTTCTTT. Protein product: CASSQEVQVITEAFF.

V usage is TRBV19 and J usage is TRBJ1-1, with D perhaps matching TRBD1 (6 bases). Looked up from germline, CDR1 is LNHDA and CDR2 is SQIVND (reference sequence). The CDR3 is made up of 16 amino acids. V was shortened by 6 bases and J by 2 bases, with 19 bases between the two germline ends. The DNA for the CDR3 is TGTGCCAGTAGGCTCCCGGCACAGGGCCCCAACACTGAAGCTTTCTTT. It specifies CASRLPAQGPNTEAFF. Filled out from reference TRBV19 and TRBJ1-1, the complete variable domain reads DGGITQSPKYLFRKEGQNVTLSCEQNLNHDAMYWYRQDPGQGLRLIYYSQIVNDFQKGDIAEGYSVSREKKESFPLTVTSAQKNPTAFYLCASRLPAQGPNTEAFFGQGTRLTVV.

DNA of the CDR3: TGCGCCAGCAGCCACGGGACTTACTCCACAGATACGCAGTATTTT. This translates into CASSHGTYSTDTQYF. The J gene is TRBJ2-3, the V gene TRBV4-1; D is possibly TRBD2 (6 bases). Germline lookup yields CDR1 MGHRA and CDR2 YSYEKL. With 3 bases removed from V and 2 bases from J, the gap between germline ends came to 12 bases. This CDR3 has 15 amino acids.

The chain couples TRBV7-9 to TRBJ1-2; unclear D gene. This CDR3 contains 12 residues. From germline, CDR1 is SEHNR and CDR2 FQNEAQ (reference sequence). V lost 1 base, J lost 3 bases, and 3 bases lay in between. CDR3 residues: CASSLGDYGYTF. The CDR3 nucleotides read TGTGCCAGCAGCTTAGGAGACTATGGCTACACCTTC.

The J gene is TRBJ1-6, the V gene TRBV4-3; D remains unclear. This CDR3 has 15 amino acids. The germline V gene encodes CDR1 LGHNA and CDR2 YSLEER. The V gene lost 0 bases and the J gene lost 8 bases, with 11 bases spanning the gap. CDR3 protein: CASSQDSLDYSPLHF. The CDR3 region has the DNA TGCGCCAGCAGCCAAGACAGCCTAGATTATTCACCCCTCCACTTT.